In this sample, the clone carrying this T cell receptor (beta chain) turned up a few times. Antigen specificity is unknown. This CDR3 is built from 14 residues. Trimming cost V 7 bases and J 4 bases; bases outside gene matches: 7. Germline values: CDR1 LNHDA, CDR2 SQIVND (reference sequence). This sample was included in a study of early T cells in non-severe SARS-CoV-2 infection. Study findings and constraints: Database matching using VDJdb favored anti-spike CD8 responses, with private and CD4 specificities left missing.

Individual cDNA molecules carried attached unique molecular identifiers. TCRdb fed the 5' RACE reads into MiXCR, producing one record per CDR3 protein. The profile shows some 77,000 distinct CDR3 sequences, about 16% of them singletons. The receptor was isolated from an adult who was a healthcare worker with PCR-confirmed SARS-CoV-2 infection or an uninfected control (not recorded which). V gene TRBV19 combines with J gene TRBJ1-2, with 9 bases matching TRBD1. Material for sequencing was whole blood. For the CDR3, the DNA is TGTGCCAGTAAAACAGGGGGCTTAGGCTATGGCTACACCTTC. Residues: CASKTGGLGYGYTF.